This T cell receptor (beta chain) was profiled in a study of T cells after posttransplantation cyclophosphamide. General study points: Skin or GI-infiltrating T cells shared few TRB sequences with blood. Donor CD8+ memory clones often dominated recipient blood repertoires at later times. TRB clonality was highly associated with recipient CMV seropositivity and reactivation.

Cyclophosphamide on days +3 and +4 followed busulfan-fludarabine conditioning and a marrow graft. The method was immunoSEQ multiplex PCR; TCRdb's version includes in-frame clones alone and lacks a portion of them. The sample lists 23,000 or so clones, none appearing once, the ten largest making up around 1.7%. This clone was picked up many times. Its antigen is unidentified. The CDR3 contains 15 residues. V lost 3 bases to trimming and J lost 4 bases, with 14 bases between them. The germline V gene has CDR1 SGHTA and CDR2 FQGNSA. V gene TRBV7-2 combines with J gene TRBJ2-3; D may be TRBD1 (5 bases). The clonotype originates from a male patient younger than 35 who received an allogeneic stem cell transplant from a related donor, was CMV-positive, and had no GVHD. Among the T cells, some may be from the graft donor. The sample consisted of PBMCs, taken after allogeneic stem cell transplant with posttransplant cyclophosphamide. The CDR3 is CASSFGGAVADTQYF. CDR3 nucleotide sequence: TGTGCCAGCAGCTTTGGTGGGGCGGTCGCAGATACGCAGTATTTT.